The T cell receptor beta chain under discussion was sequenced for a study of glioma-infiltrating T cells after dendritic cell vaccination listed by TCRdb under 2016. At the level of the whole study: A cohort of approximately 15 glioblastoma patients from Phase I and II dendritic cell vaccination trials was included, of whom 9 were newly diagnosed and 6 had recurrent disease. Between about 2003 and 2012, patients were given autologous tumor lysate-pulsed dendritic cell vaccination. Patients received three intradermal dendritic cell vaccine injections at biweekly intervals in the arm below the axilla. The vaccine consisted of monocyte-derived dendritic cells cultured less than 9 days with IL-4 and GM-CSF, then pulsed overnight with autologous tumor lysate. In glioblastoma patients vaccinated with dendritic cells, deep sequencing of TCR beta CDR3 regions served to measure the amount of tumor-infiltrating lymphocytes and to compare repertoires between tumor and blood. Survival after dendritic cell vaccination was correlated with TCR sequencing metrics, including TIL content and tumor-blood repertoire overlap.

Worth noting for this clone: Its recognized antigen is unknown. Per-base quality was not reported, and no clone a single base away is much larger than it.

TCRB CDR3 regions were amplified from 2 ug genomic DNA, or all available DNA if less, using the immunoSEQ assay. For multiplex PCR, 60 forward primers for TCR V beta segments and 13 reverse primers for J beta segments were used. To estimate the number of reads per starting template, synthetic control templates were added to each sample at limiting dilution. The Illumina HiSeq System generated 87 bp sequencing reads. Under the source paper's analysis protocol: PCR and sequencing errors were removed by a nearest neighbor algorithm that merged closely related sequences. TCR overlap was measured as the percentage of unique tumor TCR beta sequences that were also present in the peripheral blood of the same patient. What TCRdb holds here is the immuneACCESS table cut down to in-frame rearrangements. Part of the clones is not present; checked against another copy, under half of the missing clones reflect an unresolved V gene, and the others are unexplained. D and trimming come from the DNA, and the V and J calls and clone size come from that table. This sample comprises roughly 87,000 clones, 80% to 85% of them detected only once. The biggest ten clones account for less than 8% of the sample.

What the research found in general, with its limitations: The three-group TCR overlap response model was characterized as speculative, and prospective validation of the model was stated to be required. After dendritic cell vaccination, a higher estimated pretreatment TIL content predicted longer time to progression and overall survival. TCR clonality showed no direct relationship with survival, which suggests that a diverse polyclonal response may matter. The cohort was small and heterogeneous, and full blood and tumor sets were available for few patients, with initial-recurrent tumor pairs available for even fewer patients.

The CDR1 and CDR2 encoded by the germline V gene are LGHNA and YSLEER. V is cut back by 0 bases and J by 6 bases, with 6 bases in the junction unmatched. Including cysteine and phenylalanine, the CDR3 has 15 amino acids. The entry retains the CDR3 DNA only, 45 bases that are in frame from base 1. The time point label of this sample denotes: after dendritic cell vaccination, including at tumor progression/relapse. To be selected, patients needed enough residual fresh-frozen tumor tissue and more than two years of available survival data. An isocitrate dehydrogenase mutation was not carried by any of the glioblastoma patients, although molecular status was otherwise variable. PBMC were collected before vaccination, two weeks after the third vaccination, and at tumor progression if progression occurred. The Qiagen DNeasy Blood extraction Kit was used to extract genomic DNA.

This TCR was recovered from a human donor with glioblastoma. The sequences come from blood, collected after dendritic cell vaccination. In this chain, TRBV4-3 is recombined with TRBJ2-7; TRBD1 aligns with 9 central bases. Read as DNA, the sequence is TGCGCCAGCAGCCAAGATGCGGGACAGGGTCGCGAGCAGTACTTC. Its product reads: CASSQDAGQGREQYF.